This passage covers 12 T cell receptor beta chains from one sample sequenced in a study of shared clonotypes between healthy human individuals (dated by TCRdb to 2018 to 2020). The library came from the immunoSEQ multiplex PCR assay. TCRdb holds this immuneACCESS table with in-frame rearrangements only. Some clones are missing; in checked studies, unresolved V genes explain under half, and the rest has no known cause. The sample contains some 2 million clones, about 95% of them found a single time. Roughly 1.1% of the sample lies in the top ten. For the CD8 naive samples, CD45RO-negative cells were positively selected for CCR7, yielding a CD45RA+CCR7+ population from which TemRA cells were excluded. Sequencing was performed on naive CD8+ T cells sorted from blood. The cell subset or site label for this specimen denotes: CD45RA+CCR7+. These receptors all come from a man aged 18 to 35 in good health.

The chain combines TRBV19 with TRBJ1-1; D call uncertain. This CDR3 is 12 amino acids long. Germline-derived CDR1 and CDR2 are LNHDA and SQIVND (reference sequence). Trimming removed 6 bases from V and 3 bases from J, with 8 bases in between. CDR3 in DNA: TGTGCCAGTAGCCCCAGGTACACTGAAGCTTTCTTT. Residues: CASSPRYTEAFF.

V is TRBV7-9 and J is TRBJ2-5, with D possibly called TRBD1 or TRBD2 (5 bases each). The V gene's germline CDR1 is SEHNR and CDR2 FQNEAQ (reference sequence). Trimming shortened V by 5 bases and J by 2 bases, and 12 bases separated the two germline ends. The CDR3 covers 14 residues. The CDR3: CASSHRDQQETQYF. As DNA, the CDR3 is TGTGCCAGCAGCCACCGGGACCAACAAGAGACCCAGTACTTC.

This clone was recorded a few times. This sample also contains other DNA sequences that code for the same CDR3. V is TRBV27 and J is TRBJ1-5; D gene uncertain. Germline values: CDR1 MNHEY, CDR2 SMNVEV (reference sequence). The CDR3 consists of 14 residues. Trimming removed 1 base from V and 0 bases from J, with 4 bases in between. As DNA, the CDR3 is TGTGCCAGCAGTTTATTAGGTAGCAATCAGCCCCAGCATTTT. Its protein product is CASSLLGSNQPQHF.

There are a few counts of this clone. The junction departs from the called germline gene at one end, perhaps through a read error. This rearrangement joins TRBV4-1 to TRBJ2-7; 12 nucleotides agree with TRBD2. Germline loops: CDR1 MGHRA, CDR2 YSYEKL. The CDR3 runs 14 residues. This CDR3 reads CASSLRLAGGAGTF. For the CDR3, the DNA is TGCGCCAGCAGCCTCCGCCTAGCGGGAGGGGCGGGAACATTC.

The gene calls are TRBV4-1 and TRBJ2-5; 11 bases are a match to TRBD2. Germline CDR1 MGHRA, CDR2 YSYEKL. Trimming removed 0 bases from V and 4 bases from J; junction bases left unmatched: 4. The CDR3 totals 16 residues. CDR3 amino acids: CASSQELAGGVETQYF. CDR3 nucleotide sequence: TGCGCCAGCAGCCAAGAGCTAGCGGGGGGTGTAGAGACCCAGTACTTC.

The chain employs TRBV7-9 and TRBJ1-1; D gene ambiguous. The CDR3 totals 16 residues. CDR1 and CDR2 from the germline V gene are SEHNR and FQNEAQ (reference sequence). The ends were cut back, 2 bases at V and 1 base at J, with 14 bases in the middle. The CDR3 is CASSLLSRQENTEAFF. The CDR3 nucleotides are TGTGCCAGCAGCTTATTATCCCGGCAGGAGAACACTGAAGCTTTCTTT.

The V call is TRBV2, the J call TRBJ1-1, with a tentative D call TRBD1 (6 bases). There are 13 residues in the CDR3. Trimming took off 8 bases at V and 5 bases at J, with 15 bases between the two ends. Germline CDR1 is SNHLY and CDR2 is FYNNEI. Written as DNA, the CDR3 is TGTGCCAGCCTAACAGGGTTCGGGACTGAAGCTTTCTTT. It yields the protein CASLTGFGTEAFF.

This clone was recorded only once. This chain uses TRBV19 with TRBJ1-5; D ambiguous. The V end lost 2 bases, the J end lost 3 bases, and 11 bases lay between the germline ends. Germline-derived CDR1 and CDR2 are LNHDA and SQIVND (reference sequence). There are 15 residues in the CDR3. Written as DNA, the CDR3 is TGTGCCAGTAGTATAAGCGGAGGGATCAATCAGCCCCAGCATTTT. Protein product: CASSISGGINQPQHF. Full variable domain (remainder filled in from reference TRBV19 and TRBJ1-5): DGGITQSPKYLFRKEGQNVTLSCEQNLNHDAMYWYRQDPGQGLRLIYYSQIVNDFQKGDIAEGYSVSREKKESFPLTVTSAQKNPTAFYLCASSISGGINQPQHFGDGTRLSIL.

The gene calls are TRBV7-8 and TRBJ1-6; 7 nucleotides agree with TRBD1. CDR3 length: 16 residues. CDR1 and CDR2 (germline): SGHVS, FQNEAQ. Unmatched junction bases numbered 12, after V lost 5 bases and J lost 8 bases. DNA for the CDR3: TGTGCCAGCAGCCCGAACTCACAGGGGAATTATTCACCCCTCCACTTT. As protein: CASSPNSQGNYSPLHF.

The chain uses TRBV9 and TRBJ2-7; no definite D call. This CDR3 is 13 amino acids long. The germline V gene encodes CDR1 SGDLS and CDR2 YYNGEE. Trimming took off 0 bases at V and 6 bases at J, with 10 bases between the two ends. For the CDR3, the DNA is TGTGCCAGCAGCGTAGGCCCTCCTAGCGAGCAGTACTTC. Amino acids: CASSVGPPSEQYF. The whole variable domain, remainder taken from reference TRBV9 and TRBJ2-7, is DSGVTQTPKHLITATGQRVTLRCSPRSGDLSVYWYQQSLDQGLQFLIQYYNGEERAKGNILERFSAQQFPDLHSELNLSSLELGDSALYFCASSVGPPSEQYFGPGTRLTVT.

This chain uses TRBV7-9 with TRBJ2-7; no clear D gene. The CDR3 consists of 12 residues. Germline loops: CDR1 SEHNR, CDR2 FQNEAQ (reference sequence). The ends were cut back, 10 bases at V and 1 base at J, with 11 bases in the middle. The CDR3 DNA reads TGTGCCACCGATCTAGATTCCTACGAGCAGTACTTC. Amino acid sequence: CATDLDSYEQYF.

The chain uses TRBV7-9 and TRBJ2-7; D might be TRBD1 (6 bases). V was pared by 5 bases and J by 2 bases, with 16 bases between. CDR1 is SEHNR, CDR2 FQNEAQ, per germline (reference sequence). The CDR3 contains 15 residues. The CDR3 bases are TGTGCCAGCAGCCACTCCCGGGACATCACCTACGAGCAGTACTTC. Its translation: CASSHSRDITYEQYF.